These 20 T cell receptor beta chains were sequenced from one sample in a study of T-cell memory formation after mild COVID-19. TCRdb fed the 5' RACE reads into MiXCR, producing one record per CDR3 protein. Of under 450,000 distinct CDR3 sequences listed, around an eighth were seen once; the top ten hold around a fifth. The sequenced material came from PBMCs or a T cell subset sorted from them (not recorded which). Every receptor here comes from a man aged 18 to 30 who had mild COVID-19 (a few samples of this study predate the infection). Cell type and time point are not known.

The chain is built from TRBV5-6 and TRBJ1-1; 8 positions match TRBD1. The ends lost 4 bases at V and 1 base at J; junction bases unmatched: 9. The CDR3 contains 16 residues. The V gene's germline CDR1 is SGHDT and CDR2 YYEEEE. In nucleotides, the CDR3 is TGTGCCAGCAGCATCAGGACAGGGCTTGCGAACACTGAAGCTTTCTTT. Protein product: CASSIRTGLANTEAFF.

This clonotype was recorded many times. The chain recombines TRBV9 with TRBJ1-5, with unresolved D. This CDR3 has 13 amino acids. Trimming pared 4 bases from V and 5 bases from J, leaving 10 bases between. Germline V lookup: CDR1 SGDLS, CDR2 YYNGEE. CDR3 sequence reads: CASSLSQDQPQHF. CDR3 nucleotides: TGTGCCAGCAGCCTCTCTCAGGATCAGCCCCAGCATTTT.

This clonotype was counted only a few times. CDR3 in DNA: TGCGCCAGCAGCCAGGTGACAGGGGCAAGGGAGACCCAGTACTTC. As protein: CASSQVTGARETQYF. This chain uses TRBV4-3 with TRBJ2-5; 8 nucleotides line up with TRBD1. V lost 3 bases and J lost 5; bases outside the gene matches: 8. The CDR3 runs 15 residues. Per the germline V gene, CDR1 is LGHNA and CDR2 is YSLEER.

There are a few counts of this clonotype. The V and J genes are TRBV15 and TRBJ1-4; unclear D gene. This CDR3 contains 13 residues. The V gene lost 3 bases and the J gene lost 8 bases, with 10 bases spanning the gap. Germline lookup yields CDR1 LNHNV and CDR2 YYDKDF (reference sequence). CDR3 residues: CATSSYSGEKLFF. The CDR3 DNA sequence: TGTGCCACCAGCAGCTATTCGGGGGAAAAACTGTTTTTT.

The CDR3 reads CASSDREDYNEQFF. DNA for the CDR3: TGTGCCAGCAGCGACAGGGAAGACTACAATGAGCAGTTCTTC. V usage is TRBV7-9 and J usage is TRBJ2-1; 7 bases align to TRBD1. Germline CDR1 and CDR2: SEHNR and FQNEAQ (reference sequence). The CDR3 is 14 residues long. V dropped 5 bases and J dropped 3; count of bases not matched to a gene: 4.

V gene TRBV6-2 or TRBV6-3 combines with J gene TRBJ1-2; a possible D gene is TRBD1 (5 bases). This CDR3 has 12 residues. The germline CDR1 and CDR2 sequences are MNHEY and SVGEGT. V was trimmed by 5 bases and J by 7 bases, leaving 11 bases between them. The CDR3 spells CASSLGLGGYTF. The CDR3 nucleotides are TGTGCCAGCAGTCTGGGACTCGGTGGCTACACCTTC.

This clonotype has only a few counts. The CDR3 nucleotides are TGTGCCACCAGTGATCTACAGGGGTCTCTGGAGACCCAGTACTTC. This translates into CATSDLQGSLETQYF. The chain uses TRBV24-1 and TRBJ2-5; 7 bases align to TRBD1. V lost 3 bases, J lost 5 bases, and 8 bases stayed unmatched. This CDR3 is 15 amino acids long. CDR1 and CDR2 (germline): KGHDR, SFDVKD.

This clonotype came up many times. The rearrangement uses TRBV7-9 and TRBJ2-7; D is tentatively TRBD1 or TRBD2 (5 bases each). Between the trimmed V and J ends, which lost 2 bases and 2 bases, there was a span of 10 bases. The germline V gene has CDR1 SEHNR and CDR2 FQNEAQ (reference sequence). This CDR3 comprises 14 residues. In nucleotides, the CDR3 is TGTGCCAGCAGCTTACCAGGGACGACCTACGAGCAGTACTTC. Protein product: CASSLPGTTYEQYF.

This clonotype was seen only a few times. At one end the junction does not follow the germline gene, possibly because of a read error. The CDR3 region has the DNA TGTGCCACCAGCAGAGAAAAGGCCGTCCCTCCTAAGGAAAAACTGTTTTTT. Its translation: CATSREKAVPPKEKLFF. This chain joins TRBV15 and TRBJ1-4; D is unclear. The CDR3 spans 17 residues. Germline CDR1 LNHNV, CDR2 YYDKDF (reference sequence).

The chain combines TRBV15 with TRBJ2-7; unclear D gene. The CDR3 covers 13 residues. Germline assignment: CDR1 LNHNV and CDR2 YYDKDF (reference sequence). Trimming removed 3 bases at V and 2 bases at J, with 8 bases between. CDR3 sequence (DNA): TGTGCCACCAGCAGCTCAAGAACCTACGAGCAGTACGTC. Encoded protein: CATSSSRTYEQYV.

The chain links TRBV7-2 to TRBJ1-2; D not certain. Germline lookup yields CDR1 SGHTA and CDR2 FQGNSA. This CDR3 has 17 amino acids. The germline V and J ends were trimmed by 5 bases and 3 bases, with 22 bases remaining between them. DNA for the CDR3: TGTGCCAGCAGCCTTCAATTTAACCCTAGTCCCTACTATGGCTACACCTTC. This codes for CASSLQFNPSPYYGYTF.

In its sample, this clonotype was seen a few times. The chain joins TRBV29-1 to TRBJ1-2; weak D call: TRBD1 (5 bases). Between the trimmed V and J ends, which lost 4 bases and 4 bases, there was a span of 13 bases. Germline V gene data show CDR1 as SQVTM and CDR2 as ANQGSEA. CDR3 length: 13 residues. For the CDR3, the DNA is TGCAGCGTTGGAATGACCCAGGGCTATGGCTACACCTTC. Translating gives CSVGMTQGYGYTF. Full variable domain (remainder filled in from reference TRBV29-1 and TRBJ1-2): SAVISQKPSRDICQRGTSLTIQCQVDSQVTMMFWYRQQPGQSLTLIATANQGSEATYESGFVIDKFPISRPNLTFSTLTVSNMSPEDSSIYLCSVGMTQGYGYTFGSGTRLTVV.

The chain recombines TRBV15 with TRBJ2-7; D gene ambiguous. CDR1 and CDR2 (germline): LNHNV, YYDKDF (reference sequence). V lost 4 bases, J lost 1 base, and 8 bases lay in between. The CDR3 covers 13 residues. The CDR3 sequence is CATSNRLSYEQYF. The CDR3 region has the DNA TGTGCCACCAGCAACAGACTTTCCTACGAGCAGTACTTC.

This clonotype has ten or more counts. The chain has TRBV12-3 or TRBV12-4 and TRBJ1-2; possibly TRBD1 for D (6 bases). This CDR3 contains 13 residues. V shed 5 bases and J shed 4 bases, with 11 bases lying between them. The CDR3: CASSPTGAYGYTF. The CDR3 region has the DNA TGTGCCAGCAGTCCGACAGGCGCCTATGGCTACACCTTC.

This clonotype has just a few counts. The chain carries TRBV4-3 and TRBJ1-5, with no clear D. V gave up 4 bases and J gave up 3 bases, with 10 bases separating them. The CDR3 loop spans 14 amino acids. Germline V gives CDR1 LGHNA, CDR2 YSLEER. As DNA, the CDR3 is TGCGCCAGCAGCCCCCGGAAGTCCAATCAGCCCCAGCATTTT. Translating gives CASSPRKSNQPQHF.

This sequence joins TRBV20-1 and TRBJ2-1; D assignment may be TRBD1 or TRBD2 (5 bases each). V was pared by 3 bases and J by 3 bases, with 12 bases between. The germline V gene encodes CDR1 DFQATT and CDR2 SNEGSKA (reference sequence). CDR3 length: 14 amino acids. The DNA of the CDR3 is TGCAGTGCTAGTGACGGGGCCGGCTACAATGAGCAGTTCTTC. It specifies CSASDGAGYNEQFF.

This chain uses TRBV7-2 with TRBJ2-5; 8 nucleotides align to TRBD1. Trimming removed 6 bases from V and 2 bases from J; junction bases left unmatched: 5. Germline loops: CDR1 SGHTA, CDR2 FQGNSA. The CDR3 covers 14 residues. The CDR3 region has the DNA TGTGCCAGCAGGGGACAGGAATTTCAAGAGACCCAGTACTTC. Translation: CASRGQEFQETQYF.

This clonotype has a count of ten or more. The V and J genes are TRBV6-1 and TRBJ2-7, with no clear D. Trimming took off 7 bases at V and 5 bases at J, with 12 bases between the two ends. The germline CDR1 and CDR2 sequences are MNHNS and SASEGT. The CDR3 loop spans 12 amino acids. CDR3 loop: CASIRRTHEQYF. The CDR3 bases are TGTGCCAGCATTCGTCGTACCCACGAGCAGTACTTC.

This rearrangement joins TRBV5-1 to TRBJ2-1; weak D call: TRBD2 (7 bases). The CDR3 runs to 15 residues. Germline V CDR1 and CDR2: SGHRS, YFSETQ. V lost 0 bases and J lost 8, with 15 bases in between. The DNA of the CDR3 is TGCGCCAGCAGCTTGGTGTTGGGGGGGGCGGATGAGCAGTTCTTC. Translating it yields CASSLVLGGADEQFF.

The chain links TRBV15 to TRBJ1-1; D gene ambiguous. V was pared by 0 bases and J by 1 base, with 9 bases between. The CDR3 has 15 amino acids. Germline CDR1 is LNHNV and CDR2 is YYDKDF (reference sequence). CDR3 bases: TGTGCCACCAGCAGAGAAATCCGGGCGAACACTGAAGCTTTCTTT. This gives the protein CATSREIRANTEAFF.